The TCR beta chain described here comes from a study of technical replicates of blood from a few donors. TCRdb keeps only in-frame clones here, not all; method: immunoSEQ multiplex PCR. The repertoire holds approximately 84,000 clones, with roughly 98% as singletons. This CDR3 is built from 17 residues. CDR1 is MDHEN, CDR2 SYDVKM, per germline. V lost 8 bases and J 2 bases, leaving 24 bases between the germline ends. The sequencing sample was made of T cells isolated from PBMCs. The chain recombines TRBV28 with TRBJ2-5, with D possibly TRBD1 on 6 matching bases. The TCR originated in a human donor in good health. DNA of the CDR3: TGTGCCAGCTCTATTGCGAGACAGGCGGCCGTACAAGAGACCCAGTACTTC. Protein: CASSIARQAAVQETQYF.